Below, one TCR beta chain is given with its context. Its specificity is unknown. The CDR3 totals 18 residues. CDR1 and CDR2 (germline): GTSNPN, SVGIG (reference sequence). Trimming left V 1 base short and J 4 bases short, with 23 bases between. This specimen belongs to a study of shared clonotypes between healthy human individuals. Study observations and caveats: Naive subsets tended to show greater estimated richness than memory subsets. Shared clonotypes across all four donors exceeded non-shared ones in generation probability.

Assay used: immunoSEQ multiplex PCR; TCRdb lists only in-frame clones, some missing. The table has around 1.1 million clones, roughly 77% seen once. The chain employs TRBV30 and TRBJ1-5; a possible D gene is TRBD1 (5 bases). The TCR comes from a man aged 18 to 35 in good health. Some clones in this sample may be carry-over from other donors' samples. What was sequenced was memory CD4+ T cells from PBMCs. The subset here: CD45RA-negative fraction. The CDR3 nucleotides read TGTGCCTGGAGTGCTTCCACCGGAGCCGGGACGGGGAATCAGCCCCAGCATTTT. Protein sequence: CAWSASTGAGTGNQPQHF.